This T cell receptor beta chain appears in the sequencing data of a study of blood T cell repertoires in COVID-19. Study-level background: The samples span acute and convalescent COVID-19 from the United States, Italy and Spain.

Germline V lookup: CDR1 SGDLS, CDR2 YYNGEE. The length of the CDR3 is 13 residues. Unmatched junction bases numbered 1, after V lost 2 bases and J lost 5 bases. Two negative PCRs, clearance, or symptom resolution had been documented for recovered Cohort 3 donors. The data were produced by immunoSEQ multiplex PCR, yet TCRdb's version contains in-frame clones alone and is incomplete. The repertoire holds about 220,000 clones, with about 87% as singletons. This clonotype was obtained from a woman aged 25-40 years who had recovered from COVID-19. The sequencing input was PBMCs or T cells enriched from blood (not recorded which). The chain carries TRBV9 and TRBJ1-2, with 9 bases identical to TRBD1. CDR3 DNA sequence: TGTGCCAGCAGCGTCGGGACAGGGTATGGCTACACCTTC. It codes for CASSVGTGYGYTF.